These 29 T cell receptor beta chains were sequenced from one sample in a study of OX40 agonist ivuxolimab in advanced cancers. Library preparation employed the immunoSEQ multiplex PCR assay. What TCRdb holds here is the immuneACCESS table cut down to in-frame rearrangements. Part of the clones is not present; checked against another copy, under half of the missing clones reflect an unresolved V gene, and the others are unexplained. For this sample there are approximately 130,000 clones; 90% to 95% appear just once. In total, the top ten clones hold 0.9% to 1.2% of the sample. The sample here was CD4+ or CD8+ T cells sorted from blood, taken in a trial of the OX40 agonist ivuxolimab. The source is an adult with an advanced solid tumor such as melanoma, head and neck, liver or kidney cancer.

This sequence joins TRBV7-4 and TRBJ1-5; D not resolved. The CDR3 length is 15 residues. Looked up from germline, CDR1 is SGHVT and CDR2 is SQSDAQ. The V end lost 1 base, the J end lost 3 bases, and 10 bases lay between the germline ends. Here the CDR3 reads CASSLDERVNQPQHF. CDR3 coding DNA: TGTGCCAGCAGCTTAGACGAACGTGTCAATCAGCCCCAGCATTTT.

The chain links TRBV11-2 to TRBJ1-5; 7 positions match TRBD1. The CDR3 totals 15 residues. CDR1 and CDR2 (germline): SGHAT, FQNNGV. Losses at the gene ends were 5 bases for V and 2 bases for J; bases not matched to a gene: 6. The CDR3: CASSTNRGGNQPQHF. CDR3 bases: TGTGCCAGCAGCACAAACAGGGGAGGCAATCAGCCCCAGCATTTT.

The chain combines TRBV18 with TRBJ1-6; D perhaps matches TRBD1 (6 bases). Germline CDR1 KGHSH, CDR2 LQKENI. This CDR3 region has 15 residues. Trimming cost V 10 bases and J 8 bases, with 21 bases left between them. In nucleotides, the CDR3 is TGTGCCAACCCTGAATCCAGGGGTTTGGATTCACCCCTCCACTTT. It codes for CANPESRGLDSPLHF. The full variable domain, in which reference TRBV18 and TRBJ1-6 provide the parts outside the CDR3, is NAGVMQNPRHLVRRRGQEARLRCSPMKGHSHVYWYRQLPEEGLKFMVYLQKENIIDESGMPKERFSAEFPKEGPSILRIQQVVRGDSAAYFCANPESRGLDSPLHFGNGTRLTVT.

The rearrangement links TRBV18 to TRBJ1-1; 7 bases align to TRBD1. Per the germline V gene, CDR1 is KGHSH and CDR2 is LQKENI. J gave up 7 bases and V 3 bases, and 11 bases lay outside the gene matches. The CDR3 spans 15 residues. Here the CDR3 reads CASSPGDRVGDEAFF. CDR3 nucleotides: TGTGCCAGCTCACCTGGGGACAGAGTAGGGGATGAAGCTTTCTTT.

V is TRBV10-3 and J is TRBJ1-1; possible D gene TRBD1, 6 bases. The V end was cut by 3 bases, the J end by 5 bases, with 13 bases between. CDR3 size: 14 residues. Germline V gene lookup returns CDR1 ENHRY and CDR2 SYGVKD. CDR3 residues: CAISDSRGGTEAFF. The DNA for the CDR3 is TGTGCCATCAGTGACTCTAGGGGGGGGACTGAAGCTTTCTTT.

This clone was recorded only once. The V and J genes are TRBV28 and TRBJ1-4; tentative D call: TRBD1 (5 bases). The germline V gene has CDR1 MDHEN and CDR2 SYDVKM. Deletions cut 2 bases from V and 7 bases from J, with 11 bases between. The CDR3 runs 14 residues. In nucleotides, the CDR3 is TGTGCCAGCAGTTTACAAAATGGGGGTGAAAAACTGTTTTTT. It translates to CASSLQNGGEKLFF.

The chain joins TRBV5-4 to TRBJ2-7; the match to TRBD2 covers 8 bases. Losses at the gene ends were 0 bases for V and 2 bases for J; bases not matched to a gene: 1. Germline-derived CDR1 and CDR2 are SGHNT and YYREEE (reference sequence). The CDR3 runs 14 residues. The CDR3 sequence is CASSLGGGPYEQYF. The CDR3 region has the DNA TGTGCCAGCAGCTTGGGCGGGGGGCCCTACGAGCAGTACTTC.

This clone has more than one count but fewer than ten. The V gene is TRBV6-1, the J gene TRBJ2-5; TRBD2 is a possible D gene (5 bases). From germline, CDR1 is MNHNS and CDR2 SASEGT. This CDR3 contains 12 residues. The V and J ends lost 8 bases and 0 bases respectively, with 7 bases between them. This CDR3 is CASRGHQETQYF. Here the CDR3 DNA reads TGTGCCAGCCGCGGGCACCAAGAGACCCAGTACTTC.

This clone was observed a single time. CDR3 protein: CASSQVGGTSGRVTDTQYF. CDR3 DNA: TGCGCCAGCAGCCAAGTAGGAGGGACTAGCGGGAGGGTAACAGATACGCAGTATTTT. The J gene is TRBJ2-3, the V gene TRBV4-1; 16 bases agree with TRBD2. The length of the CDR3 is 19 residues. CDR1 is MGHRA and CDR2 is YSYEKL in the germline V gene. With 1 base clipped from V and 3 bases from J, the junction kept 7 bases outside the gene matches.

This chain connects TRBV28 to TRBJ1-5; 10 nucleotides match TRBD1. Unmatched junction bases numbered 19, after V lost 8 bases and J lost 9 bases. The germline V gene has CDR1 MDHEN and CDR2 SYDVKM. The CDR3 is 17 amino acids. The CDR3 DNA is TGTGCCAGCGTTCCTCCGGCCGGGACAGGGGACCGGCTGCCCCAGCATTTT. This translates into CASVPPAGTGDRLPQHF.

This chain links TRBV7-2 with TRBJ2-3; 7 bases map to TRBD1. V was clipped by 5 bases and J by 5 bases; unmatched bases: 10. There are 15 residues in the CDR3. Per germline, CDR1 SGHTA and CDR2 FQGNSA. As DNA, the CDR3 is TGTGCCAGCAGCCCCCGGGCTTACAGGGGAGATACGCAGTATTTT. Its protein is CASSPRAYRGDTQYF. The full variable domain, its missing parts supplied by reference TRBV7-2 and TRBJ2-3, is GAGVSQSPSNKVTEKGKDVELRCDPISGHTALYWYRQSLGQGLEFLIYFQGNSAPDKSGLPSDRFSAERTGGSVSTLTIQRTQQEDSAVYLCASSPRAYRGDTQYFGPGTRLTVL.

The V and J genes are TRBV10-1 and TRBJ2-3; possible D gene TRBD2, 6 bases. This CDR3 region has 14 residues. The germline gives CDR1 WNHNN, CDR2 SYGVQD (reference sequence). With 3 bases removed from V and 6 bases from J, the gap between germline ends came to 13 bases. The CDR3 bases are TGCGCCAGCAGTGACGGGGGTGAGACGGATACGCAGTATTTT. This gives the protein CASSDGGETDTQYF.

J is TRBJ1-1 and V is TRBV10-1; TRBD1 agrees at 7 bases. The CDR3 runs to 13 residues. Germline CDR1 is WNHNN and CDR2 is SYGVQD (reference sequence). The V segment lost 6 bases and the J segment 5 bases; nucleotides outside the gene matches: 6. CDR3 nucleotides: TGCGCCAGCAGGAGGGACAGTAAGACTGAAGCTTTCTTT. It yields the protein CASRRDSKTEAFF.

CDR3 residues: CASQIQETQYF. CDR3 nucleotide sequence: TGTGCCAGTCAGATCCAAGAGACCCAGTACTTC. The rearrangement links TRBV19 to TRBJ2-5, with unresolved D. Germline CDR1 is LNHDA and CDR2 is SQIVND (reference sequence). The CDR3 spans 11 residues. The V and J ends lost 8 bases and 1 base respectively, with 5 bases between them.

This chain joins TRBV5-4 and TRBJ1-4; 7 positions agree with TRBD1. Trimming at V came to 4 bases and at J to 8 bases, leaving 11 bases not matched to a gene. The CDR3 sequence is 15 residues long. The germline gives CDR1 SGHNT, CDR2 YYREEE (reference sequence). The CDR3 here is CASSRTTGSEEKLFF. The CDR3 DNA reads TGTGCCAGCAGCCGAACGACAGGGTCGGAAGAAAAACTGTTTTTT.

The CDR3 loop reads CASSPRDWRTANPYEQYF. DNA of the CDR3: TGTGCCAGCAGCCCACGGGATTGGAGGACAGCGAATCCCTACGAGCAGTACTTC. V is TRBV9 and J is TRBJ2-7; perhaps TRBD1 as D (6 bases). The CDR3 extends over 18 amino acids. Trimming stripped 4 bases from V and 2 bases from J, with 25 bases between. Germline-derived CDR1 and CDR2 are SGDLS and YYNGEE.

This clone showed up just once. The V gene is TRBV29-1, the J gene TRBJ2-1; TRBD2 agrees at 15 bases. J was trimmed by 6 bases and V by 0 bases; bases with no gene match: 3. CDR3 length: 16 residues. CDR1 is SQVTM, CDR2 ANQGSEA, per germline. The CDR3 bases are TGCAGCGTTGAAGATTGGGGACTAGCGGGGGGCAATGAGCAGTTCTTC. Translated: CSVEDWGLAGGNEQFF.

In DNA form, the CDR3 reads TGTGCCAGCAGCCAGTGGACAGACGAATGGTTCTTC. Residues: CASSQWTDEWFF. The chain uses TRBV7-2 and TRBJ2-1; the D gene is possibly TRBD1 (6 bases). Trimming removed 5 bases at V and 15 bases at J, with 17 bases between. There are 12 residues in the CDR3. The V gene's germline CDR1 is SGHTA and CDR2 FQGNSA.

The rearrangement uses TRBV5-4 and TRBJ1-4; TRBD1 aligns across 12 bases. Germline V gene lookup returns CDR1 SGHNT and CDR2 YYREEE (reference sequence). This CDR3 is built from 16 residues. Trimming cost V 0 bases and J 11 bases; bases outside gene matches: 8. CDR3 in DNA: TGTGCCAGCAGCTTGGAAGCGGGACAGGGGGCGGGGAAACTGTTTTTT. Protein sequence: CASSLEAGQGAGKLFF.

The genes are TRBV5-1 and TRBJ1-1; D unresolved. The germline gives CDR1 SGHRS, CDR2 YFSETQ. This CDR3 is built from 14 residues. V lost 2 bases to trimming and J lost 1 base, with 9 bases between them. This CDR3 reads CASSFVGQNTEAFF. The DNA for the CDR3 is TGCGCCAGCAGCTTCGTGGGCCAGAACACTGAAGCTTTCTTT.

The chain couples TRBV27 to TRBJ2-7; TRBD1 aligns across 9 bases. Germline values: CDR1 MNHEY, CDR2 SMNVEV (reference sequence). CDR3 length equals 17 residues. V shed 8 bases, J shed 1 base, and the junction held 15 bases outside the gene matches. CDR3 sequence: CASARGSPGTGSYEQYF. The CDR3 DNA follows: TGTGCCAGCGCCAGAGGGTCGCCCGGGACAGGGTCCTACGAGCAGTACTTC.

The chain is built from TRBV27 and TRBJ2-1; D is uncertain. The CDR3 has 12 amino acids. Germline loops: CDR1 MNHEY, CDR2 SMNVEV (reference sequence). Trimming removed 0 bases from V and 15 bases from J, with 12 bases in between. In DNA, the CDR3 is TGTGCCAGCAGTTTATCGAGTCGCATATTGTTCTTC. The encoded protein is CASSLSSRILFF.

As to this clone: Distinct nucleotide sequences in the sample also encode this CDR3. The rearrangement links TRBV7-6 to TRBJ2-7, with 7 bases aligning to TRBD1. This CDR3 spans 15 amino acids. V dropped 0 bases and J dropped 0; count of bases not matched to a gene: 2. Germline V gene sequence: CDR1 SGHVS, CDR2 FNYEAQ. CDR3 bases: TGTGCCAGCAGCTTAGCAGGGGACAGCTCCTACGAGCAGTACTTC. Its translation is CASSLAGDSSYEQYF.

The chain carries TRBV4-3 and TRBJ2-2, with TRBD1 matching over 7 bases. From germline, CDR1 is LGHNA and CDR2 YSLEER. The CDR3 covers 18 residues. V gave up 0 bases and J gave up 5 bases; unmatched junction bases: 12. The CDR3, as DNA: TGCGCCAGCAGCCAAGATTCGGCCCGACAGGGTAGGACCGGGGAGCTGTTTTTT. It is translated as CASSQDSARQGRTGELFF.

The chain joins TRBV30 to TRBJ2-5; the D gene could be TRBD1 or TRBD2 (7 bases each). TRBJ2-7 matches the DNA end more closely, so the J call is doubtful. The V gene's germline CDR1 is GTSNPN and CDR2 SVGIG (reference sequence). This CDR3 spans 15 amino acids. The CDR3 spells CAWRTLRGGLGEQYF. Written as DNA, the CDR3 is TGTGCCTGGAGGACCCTCAGGGGGGGTTTGGGCGAGCAGTACTTC.

This chain connects TRBV7-6 to TRBJ1-2; 7 bases align to TRBD1. The V gene's germline CDR1 is SGHVS and CDR2 FNYEAQ. The CDR3 runs 16 residues. J lost 7 bases, V lost 5 bases, and 16 bases had no gene match. CDR3 in DNA: TGTGCCAGCAGCCAAGATCTCCGACAGGGATATGGTGGCTACACCTTC. Translated: CASSQDLRQGYGGYTF. Filled out from reference TRBV7-6 and TRBJ1-2, the complete variable domain reads GAGVSQSPRYKVTKRGQDVALRCDPISGHVSLYWYRQALGQGPEFLTYFNYEAQQDKSGLPNDRFSAERPEGSISTLTIQRTEQRDSAMYRCASSQDLRQGYGGYTFGSGTRLTVV.

This clone showed up just once. The rearrangement joins TRBV7-2 to TRBJ2-3; 8 nucleotides align to TRBD2. This CDR3 is 14 amino acids long. Looked up from germline, CDR1 is SGHTA and CDR2 is FQGNSA. V trimming: 7 bases; J trimming: 5 bases; junction bases outside the gene matches: 8. For the CDR3, the DNA is TGTGCCAGCACCCGAGGGCGGGGGGTAGATACGCAGTATTTT. Translating it yields CASTRGRGVDTQYF.

Here the CDR3 reads CASSSSGLSTDTQYF. The CDR3 nucleotides read TGTGCCAGCAGCTCTAGCGGGCTAAGCACAGATACGCAGTATTTT. This chain joins TRBV7-2 and TRBJ2-3, with 8 bases identical to TRBD2. Germline assignment: CDR1 SGHTA and CDR2 FQGNSA. J lost 0 bases, V lost 4 bases, and 3 bases had no gene match. This CDR3 is built from 15 residues. Based on the CDR3 plus reference TRBV7-2 and TRBJ2-3, the full variable domain is GAGVSQSPSNKVTEKGKDVELRCDPISGHTALYWYRQSLGQGLEFLIYFQGNSAPDKSGLPSDRFSAERTGGSVSTLTIQRTQQEDSAVYLCASSSSGLSTDTQYFGPGTRLTVL.

The chain combines TRBV7-2 with TRBJ2-5; 7 bases are a match to TRBD1. Per germline, CDR1 SGHTA and CDR2 FQGNSA. The CDR3 is 15 residues long. V shed 4 bases, J shed 4 bases, and the junction held 9 bases outside the gene matches. The CDR3 reads CASSSQTGSGETQYF. The CDR3 DNA is TGTGCCAGCAGCTCTCAGACAGGGAGTGGAGAGACCCAGTACTTC.